This T cell receptor beta chain was sequenced during a study of cytomegalovirus exposure and HLA in healthy donors. Study-level points and caveats: In vitro data verified three CMV-associated chains as specific for CMV antigens.

V was cut by 1 base and J by 6 bases, with 15 bases left in between. CDR1 and CDR2 from the germline V gene are SGHTA and FQGNSA. The CDR3 loop spans 15 amino acids. Researchers ran the PCR with 60 Vbeta and 13 Jbeta primers. The method was immunoSEQ multiplex PCR; TCRdb's version includes in-frame clones alone and lacks a portion of them. The table lists about 160,000 clones, 75% to 90% of them singletons. As for this clone: Its specificity is unknown.

This receptor was taken from a man between 25 and 39 years old in good health and CMV-seronegative. The sequencing input was PBMCs. This chain joins TRBV7-2 and TRBJ1-2; D is unresolved. The CDR3 DNA follows: TGTGCCAGCAGCTTAGTCCGGTCGACGGCGGATGGCTACACCTTC. Protein: CASSLVRSTADGYTF.